The 26 T cell receptor beta chains reported below all come from one sample, sequenced in a study of blood T cell repertoires in COVID-19. Assay: immunoSEQ multiplex PCR; the TCRdb copy retains only in-frame clones and omits some. Of fewer than 250,000 clones listed, approximately 83% are singletons. The material sequenced was peripheral blood. The source of these receptors is a woman aged 40-49 years with active or convalescent COVID-19.

The genes are TRBV3-1 (or the pseudogene TRBV3-2) and TRBJ2-5; D unclear. CDR3 length: 13 amino acids. Trimming took 0 bases from V and 5 from J, leaving 7 bases between them. Germline V lookup: CDR1 LGHDT, CDR2 YNNKEL (reference sequence). The chain's CDR3 is CASSQDRLETQYF. The CDR3 DNA reads TGTGCCAGCAGCCAAGATCGGTTGGAGACCCAGTACTTC.

The rearrangement links TRBV6-6 to TRBJ1-2; 7 bases align to TRBD1. V lost 5 bases and J lost 7; bases outside the gene matches: 10. The germline V gene encodes CDR1 MNHNY and CDR2 SVGAGI (reference sequence). The CDR3 extends over 14 amino acids. This CDR3 reads CASSAEVQGTGYTF. The DNA of the CDR3 is TGTGCCAGCAGTGCAGAGGTACAGGGGACTGGCTACACCTTC.

In its sample, this clone was seen a few times. As DNA, the CDR3 is TGTGCCATCAGAAGGACAGGCGCAACTAATGAAAAACTGTTTTTT. Its protein is CAIRRTGATNEKLFF. The chain has TRBV10-3 and TRBJ1-4; 7 bases map to TRBD1. Germline V lookup: CDR1 ENHRY, CDR2 SYGVKD. J lost 0 bases, V lost 6 bases, and 4 bases had no gene match. The CDR3 consists of 15 residues.

The chain employs TRBV30 and TRBJ1-1, with 7 nucleotides matching TRBD1. Unmatched junction bases numbered 8, after V lost 5 bases and J lost 2 bases. This CDR3 is built from 14 residues. Looked up from germline, CDR1 is GTSNPN and CDR2 is SVGIG (reference sequence). The CDR3 is CAWGRDSRNTEAFF. The CDR3 DNA is TGTGCCTGGGGAAGGGACAGTCGCAACACTGAAGCTTTCTTT. The entire variable domain, with the rest obtained from reference TRBV30 and TRBJ1-1, is as follows: SQTIHQWPATLVQPVGSPLSLECTVEGTSNPNLYWYRQAAGRGLQLLFYSVGIGQISSEVPQNLSASRPQDRQFILSSKKLLLSDSGFYLCAWGRDSRNTEAFFGQGTRLTVV.

V usage is TRBV9 and J usage is TRBJ1-4, with D unclear. Germline CDR1 and CDR2: SGDLS and YYNGEE. Trimming pared 4 bases from V and 3 bases from J, leaving 16 bases between. This CDR3 contains 16 residues. CDR3 nucleotide sequence: TGTGCCAGCAGCCCCCGGGGTGGAATAGCTAATGAAAAACTGTTTTTT. It yields the protein CASSPRGGIANEKLFF.

The gene calls are TRBV2 and TRBJ1-4; D gene ambiguous. The CDR3 runs 11 residues. Germline values: CDR1 SNHLY, CDR2 FYNNEI. Trimming removed 5 bases at V and 13 bases at J, with 11 bases between. CDR3 loop: CASSTGRGLFF. For the CDR3, the DNA is TGTGCCAGCAGTACGGGCCGGGGACTGTTTTTT.

The rearrangement joins TRBV19 to TRBJ1-3; perhaps TRBD1 as D (6 bases). The CDR3 contains 14 residues. Trimming cost V 7 bases and J 0 bases, with 10 bases left between them. Germline V gene data show CDR1 as LNHDA and CDR2 as SQIVND (reference sequence). This CDR3 reads CASIPDSSGNTIYF. The CDR3 region has the DNA TGTGCCAGTATCCCGGACAGCTCTGGAAACACCATATATTTT.

This clone was detected a few times. This chain uses TRBV9 with TRBJ1-1, with TRBD1 as a possible D gene (6 bases). Germline V gives CDR1 SGDLS, CDR2 YYNGEE. The CDR3 is 13 amino acids. Trimming shortened V by 2 bases and J by 7 bases, and 12 bases separated the two germline ends. CDR3 bases: TGTGCCAGCAGCGTCGGACAGTATAATGAAGCTTTCTTT. Translation gives CASSVGQYNEAFF.

V gene TRBV27 combines with J gene TRBJ1-4, with unresolved D. The CDR3 has 16 amino acids. CDR1 is MNHEY, CDR2 SMNVEV, per germline (reference sequence). V lost 0 bases and J lost 5, with 13 bases in between. The CDR3 loop reads CASSLSSGEINEKLFF. In nucleotides, the CDR3 is TGTGCCAGCAGTTTATCGTCCGGGGAGATCAATGAAAAACTGTTTTTT.

This rearrangement joins TRBV7-6 to TRBJ2-1; TRBD1 matches 9 bases. The germline V gene has CDR1 SGHVS and CDR2 FNYEAQ. Unmatched junction bases numbered 7, after V lost 5 bases and J lost 5 bases. The CDR3 runs to 15 residues. Here the CDR3 reads CASSPRDRADNEQFF. CDR3 nucleotides: TGTGCCAGCAGCCCGCGGGACAGGGCCGACAATGAGCAGTTCTTC.

The chain links TRBV5-6 to TRBJ1-2; TRBD1 aligns across 10 bases. The CDR3 is 15 amino acids. Germline V gene sequence: CDR1 SGHDT, CDR2 YYEEEE. Losses at the gene ends were 4 bases for V and 4 bases for J; bases not matched to a gene: 7. CDR3 sequence: CASSTRDRGFYGYTF. The CDR3 coding sequence is TGTGCCAGCAGCACTCGGGACAGGGGATTCTATGGCTACACCTTC.

The rearrangement joins TRBV3-1 (or the pseudogene TRBV3-2) to TRBJ2-1, with 7 bases that match TRBD1. The CDR3 consists of 16 residues. Looked up from germline, CDR1 is LGHDT and CDR2 is YNNKEL (reference sequence). The V and J ends lost 1 base and 5 bases, in that order; junction bases with no gene match: 8. The chain's CDR3 is CASSQAPVGTDNEQFF. In DNA, the CDR3 is TGTGCCAGCAGCCAAGCCCCAGTGGGGACAGACAATGAGCAGTTCTTC.

The chain recombines TRBV2 with TRBJ2-1, with 10 bases fitting TRBD2. The CDR3 runs to 15 residues. V gave up 4 bases and J gave up 6 bases; unmatched junction bases: 6. CDR1 is SNHLY, CDR2 FYNNEI, per germline. CDR3 in DNA: TGTGCCAGCAGTGGTGCGACTAGCGGGCTCAATGAGCAGTTCTTC. It encodes CASSGATSGLNEQFF.

In its sample, this clone was seen a few times. This chain connects TRBV10-1 to TRBJ2-7; D perhaps matches TRBD1 (5 bases). Trimming pared 2 bases from V and 5 bases from J, leaving 13 bases between. The CDR3 contains 14 residues. Germline CDR1 is WNHNN and CDR2 is SYGVQD (reference sequence). CDR3 sequence reads: CASSEVERGHEQYF. The CDR3 bases are TGCGCCAGCAGTGAGGTAGAAAGGGGCCACGAGCAGTACTTC.

This chain connects TRBV19 to TRBJ1-6, with TRBD1 identical over 11 bases. Germline V gene data show CDR1 as LNHDA and CDR2 as SQIVND (reference sequence). V gave up 6 bases and J gave up 8 bases; unmatched junction bases: 3. This CDR3 has 14 amino acids. The CDR3 reads CASRRGQGDSPLHF. The DNA for the CDR3 is TGTGCCAGTAGAAGGGGACAGGGGGATTCACCCCTCCACTTT.

This clone appeared a single time. The rearrangement links TRBV18 to TRBJ2-1; 8 bases fit TRBD1. The V gene end was trimmed by 7 bases and the J gene end by 6 bases; junction bases not matched to a gene: 5. Germline CDR1 KGHSH, CDR2 LQKENI. The CDR3 is 13 amino acids. The CDR3 sequence: CASLQDRVNEQFF. The CDR3 nucleotides are TGTGCCAGCTTACAGGACAGGGTCAATGAGCAGTTCTTC.

The chain joins TRBV27 to TRBJ1-1; 8 positions agree with TRBD1. J lost 8 bases, V lost 5 bases, and 7 bases had no gene match. The CDR3 covers 13 residues. Germline V lookup: CDR1 MNHEY, CDR2 SMNVEV (reference sequence). CDR3 coding DNA: TGTGCCAGCAGTACAAAGACAGGGGCAGAAGCTTTCTTT. It yields the protein CASSTKTGAEAFF.

This sequence joins TRBV7-3 and TRBJ1-2, with D unclear. The V end lost 2 bases, the J end lost 8 bases, and 9 bases lay between the germline ends. The CDR3 extends over 12 amino acids. Germline V gene lookup returns CDR1 SGHTA and CDR2 FQGTGA. CDR3 bases: TGTGCCAGCAGCTTAGGGTCCAGGGGCTACACCTTC. Translation gives CASSLGSRGYTF.

This sequence joins TRBV9 and TRBJ1-2, with TRBD1 identical over 8 bases. CDR1 is SGDLS, CDR2 YYNGEE, per germline. CDR3 length: 15 residues. J lost 2 bases, V lost 0 bases, and 3 bases had no gene match. In DNA form, the CDR3 reads TGTGCCAGCAGCGTAGAACCAGGGGGCAACTATGGCTACACCTTC. This gives the protein CASSVEPGGNYGYTF.

With respect to this clone: At one of its ends the junction is not consistent with the germline gene, which may arise from a read error. The rearrangement links TRBV28 to TRBJ1-4; D unclear. This CDR3 is built from 15 residues. Germline V CDR1 and CDR2: MDHEN, SYDVKM. The CDR3 DNA is TGTGCCAGCAGCTTATCCGGGGCAACTAATGAAAAACTGTTTTTT. Its protein product is CASSLSGATNEKLFF.

The genes are TRBV29-1 and TRBJ1-4; TRBD1 matches 7 bases. CDR1 is SQVTM and CDR2 is ANQGSEA in the germline V gene. V was pared by 7 bases and J by 3 bases, with 5 bases of the junction left unmatched. This CDR3 has 13 amino acids. Here the CDR3 DNA reads TGCAGCGCCGAGACAGGGTCTAATGAAAAACTGTTTTTT. It translates to CSAETGSNEKLFF.

J is TRBJ1-2 and V is TRBV28; maybe TRBD1 (5 bases). This CDR3 contains 16 residues. Trimming took 7 bases from V and 5 from J, leaving 23 bases between them. Germline CDR1 reads MDHEN; CDR2 reads SYDVKM. CDR3 loop: CASTESINRPLYGYTF. The CDR3 bases are TGTGCCAGCACAGAATCAATTAACAGGCCTCTTTATGGCTACACCTTC.

The chain uses TRBV11-2 and TRBJ2-1; D is perhaps TRBD2 (7 bases). This CDR3 is 17 amino acids long. The germline V gene has CDR1 SGHAT and CDR2 FQNNGV. The germline V and J ends were trimmed by 3 bases and 0 bases, with 15 bases remaining between them. CDR3: CASSLRGPFSSYNEQFF. DNA for the CDR3: TGTGCCAGCAGCTTGCGGGGGCCGTTTAGCTCCTACAATGAGCAGTTCTTC.

V usage is TRBV2 and J usage is TRBJ2-7; 8 bases agree with TRBD1. Looked up from germline, CDR1 is SNHLY and CDR2 is FYNNEI. The CDR3 length is 16 residues. J gave up 3 bases and V 6 bases, and 13 bases lay outside the gene matches. CDR3 sequence (DNA): TGTGCCAGCAGGGGGCCGAGGACAGGGCCAGGCTACGAGCAGTACTTC. It yields the protein CASRGPRTGPGYEQYF.

V gene TRBV11-2 combines with J gene TRBJ2-1; 9 nucleotides match TRBD2. The ends lost 0 bases at V and 9 bases at J; junction bases unmatched: 12. CDR1 is SGHAT and CDR2 is FQNNGV in the germline V gene. This CDR3 is 17 amino acids long. The CDR3 bases are TGTGCCAGCAGCTTAGATAGTGCGGGGGGGCCATCGGGTGAGCAGTTCTTC. Translation gives CASSLDSAGGPSGEQFF. Supplemented by reference TRBV11-2 and TRBJ2-1, the full variable domain reads EAGVAQSPRYKIIEKRQSVAFWCNPISGHATLYWYQQILGQGPKLLIQFQNNGVVDDSQLPKDRFSAERLKGVDSTLKIQPAKLEDSAVYLCASSLDSAGGPSGEQFFGPGTRLTVL.

This chain's CDR3 is CAIQDRGREQFF. CDR3 nucleotide sequence: TGTGCCATCCAGGACAGGGGGCGTGAGCAGTTCTTC. The chain combines TRBV7-9 with TRBJ2-1, with 11 bases lining up with TRBD1. The CDR3 runs to 12 residues. Per the germline V gene, CDR1 is SEHNR and CDR2 is FQNEAQ (reference sequence). J was trimmed by 9 bases and V by 10 bases; bases with no gene match: 5.